The next 3 T cell receptor beta chains were all read from a single sample in a study of T-cell memory formation after mild COVID-19. TCRdb re-called the 5' RACE reads through MiXCR, storing one row per CDR3 protein. The repertoire consists of roughly 240,000 distinct CDR3 sequences, with around 15% occurring once and the leading ten covering around 23%. Sequencing input: PBMCs or a T cell subset sorted from them (not recorded which). Receptors originate from a young man who had mild COVID-19 (a few samples of this study predate the infection). Cell type and time point are not known.

The CDR3 protein is CASSQGQGYNQPQHF. CDR3 in DNA: TGTGCCAGCAGCCAGGGACAGGGTTACAATCAGCCCCAGCATTTT. J is TRBJ1-5 and V is TRBV7-9; 9 bases match TRBD1. From germline, CDR1 is SEHNR and CDR2 FQNEAQ (reference sequence). This CDR3 has 15 amino acids. J gave up 3 bases and V 5 bases, and 5 bases lay outside the gene matches.

This clonotype was seen more than once but under ten times. The chain links TRBV15 to TRBJ2-2; D is undetermined. The CDR3 is made up of 16 amino acids. Trimming stripped 4 bases from V and 3 bases from J, with 15 bases between. The germline V gene encodes CDR1 LNHNV and CDR2 YYDKDF (reference sequence). The CDR3 DNA follows: TGTGCCACCAGCATAACCCCAGCCGGATACACCGGGGAGCTGTTTTTT. This gives the protein CATSITPAGYTGELFF.

The chain joins TRBV4-1 to TRBJ1-5, with 7 bases aligning to TRBD1. The V gene end was trimmed by 0 bases and the J gene end by 4 bases; junction bases not matched to a gene: 18. Germline CDR1 MGHRA, CDR2 YSYEKL. This CDR3 region has 20 residues. This chain's CDR3 is CASSQEGGTASLTGNQPQHF. The CDR3 DNA sequence: TGCGCCAGCAGCCAAGAAGGGGGGACAGCGTCTCTCACGGGAAATCAGCCCCAGCATTTT.